This T cell receptor beta chain is drawn from a study of cytomegalovirus exposure and HLA in healthy donors. Per the germline V gene, CDR1 is SGDLS and CDR2 is YYNGEE. The CDR3 runs 12 residues. V lost 3 bases and J 4 bases, leaving 7 bases between the germline ends. Study outcomes and limitations: Compared with the approximately 700-donor mean, an Asian-associated ancestry cluster reportedly had fewer N-insertions, according to a later analysis.

The PCR ran on 60 Vbeta and 13 Jbeta primers. Profiling relied on immunoSEQ multiplex PCR, and the TCRdb table lists in-frame clones only, not all of them. The sample consists of about 110,000 clones, about 78% of them appearing once. In the case of this clone: Its cognate antigen is unknown. Other nucleotide sequences from this sample produce the same CDR3.

This receptor was obtained from a woman in her twenties or thirties in good health and CMV-seropositive. V is TRBV9 and J is TRBJ1-1; D is uncertain. The material sequenced was PBMCs. DNA for the CDR3: TGTGCCAGCAGCGCCGGGGTCACTGAAGCTTTCTTT. Its translation is CASSAGVTEAFF. The variable domain in full, with the rest retrieved from reference TRBV9 and TRBJ1-1, is DSGVTQTPKHLITATGQRVTLRCSPRSGDLSVYWYQQSLDQGLQFLIQYYNGEERAKGNILERFSAQQFPDLHSELNLSSLELGDSALYFCASSAGVTEAFFGQGTRLTVV.